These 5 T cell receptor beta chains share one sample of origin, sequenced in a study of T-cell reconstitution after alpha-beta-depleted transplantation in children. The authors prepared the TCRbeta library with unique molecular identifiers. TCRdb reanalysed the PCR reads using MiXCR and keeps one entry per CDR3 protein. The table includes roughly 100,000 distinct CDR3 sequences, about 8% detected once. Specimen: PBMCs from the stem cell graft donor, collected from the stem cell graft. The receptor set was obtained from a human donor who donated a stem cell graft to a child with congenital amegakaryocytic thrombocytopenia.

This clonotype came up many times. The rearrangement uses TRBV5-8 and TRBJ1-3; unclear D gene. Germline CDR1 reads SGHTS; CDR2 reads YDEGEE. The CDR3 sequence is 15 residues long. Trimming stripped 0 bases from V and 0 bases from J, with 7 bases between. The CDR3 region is CASSLDRSSGNTIYF. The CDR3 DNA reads TGTGCCAGCAGCTTGGACCGTAGCTCTGGAAACACCATATATTTT.

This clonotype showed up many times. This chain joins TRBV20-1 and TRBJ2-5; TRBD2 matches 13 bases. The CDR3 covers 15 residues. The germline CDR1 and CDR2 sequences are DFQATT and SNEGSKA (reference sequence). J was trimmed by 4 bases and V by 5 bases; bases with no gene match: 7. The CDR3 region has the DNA TGCAGTGCTGAAACTAGCGGGGGGGCCCGAGAGACCCAGTACTTC. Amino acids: CSAETSGGARETQYF.

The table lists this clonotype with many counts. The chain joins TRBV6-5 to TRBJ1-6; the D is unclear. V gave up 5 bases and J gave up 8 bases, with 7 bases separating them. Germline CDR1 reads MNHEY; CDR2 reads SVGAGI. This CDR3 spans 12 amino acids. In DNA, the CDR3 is TGTGCCAGCAGTCTTCGTGATTCACCCCTCCACTTT. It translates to CASSLRDSPLHF.

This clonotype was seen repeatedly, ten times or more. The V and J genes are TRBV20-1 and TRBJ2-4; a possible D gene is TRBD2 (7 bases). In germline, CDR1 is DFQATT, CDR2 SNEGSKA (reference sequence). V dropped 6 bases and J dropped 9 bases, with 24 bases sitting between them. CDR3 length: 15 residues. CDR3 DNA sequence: TGCAGTGCGGGGGGGCAATCCCCTAAAAATGTCATTCAGTACTTC. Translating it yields CSAGGQSPKNVIQYF.

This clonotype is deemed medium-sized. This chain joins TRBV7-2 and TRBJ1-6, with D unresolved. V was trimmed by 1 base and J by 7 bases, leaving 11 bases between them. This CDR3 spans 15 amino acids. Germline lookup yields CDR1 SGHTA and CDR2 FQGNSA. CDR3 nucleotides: TGTGCCAGCAGCTTAGGGGCCAGTCAAAATTCACCCCTCCACTTT. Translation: CASSLGASQNSPLHF.